This paragraph reports one T cell receptor beta chain. This CDR3 region has 18 residues. J was trimmed by 3 bases and V by 6 bases; bases with no gene match: 13. Germline V gene lookup returns CDR1 LGHNT and CDR2 FRNRAP. The data stem from a study of blood T cell repertoires in COVID-19. The wider study: There were acute and convalescent COVID-19 samples, and they came from the United States, Italy and Spain. Sources were T cells, B-cell-depleted T cells, or PBMCs; the material itself was cDNA or gDNA.

As originally analysed: Reference gene primer amplification gave estimated nucleated cell counts. Using immunoSEQ multiplex PCR, the repertoire was profiled, and TCRdb retains in-frame clones only, with some absent. From that table come the V and J calls and clone size; the DNA was used to work out D and trimming. The top ten hold 0.7% of the sample, which has more than 250,000 clones, around 90% seen once. This sequence was found in a human donor in a cohort sampled during active COVID-19. Source material: peripheral blood. The genes are TRBV12-5 and TRBJ2-3; 12 bases are a match to TRBD2. CDR3 nucleotides: TGTGCTAGTGGCCCTGGAATGCTAGCGGGAGGGTCGACAGATACGCAGTATTTT. Its translation: CASGPGMLAGGSTDTQYF.